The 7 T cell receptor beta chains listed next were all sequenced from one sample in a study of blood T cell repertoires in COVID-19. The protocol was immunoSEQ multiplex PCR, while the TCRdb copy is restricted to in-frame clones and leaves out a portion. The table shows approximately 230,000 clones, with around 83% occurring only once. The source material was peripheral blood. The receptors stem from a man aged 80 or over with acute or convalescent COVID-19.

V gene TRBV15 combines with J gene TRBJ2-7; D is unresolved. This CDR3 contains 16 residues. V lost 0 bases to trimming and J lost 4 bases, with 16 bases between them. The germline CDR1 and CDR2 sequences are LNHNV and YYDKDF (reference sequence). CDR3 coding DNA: TGTGCCACCAGCAGAGATCTTCTTGCGCCCCTTTACGAGCAGTACTTC. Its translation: CATSRDLLAPLYEQYF.

The CDR3 sequence is CASSIDVNRDTIYF. CDR3 coding DNA: TGTGCCAGTAGTATAGACGTCAACCGAGACACCATATATTTT. The chain joins TRBV19 to TRBJ1-3, with no clear D. The V and J ends lost 0 bases and 8 bases respectively, with 11 bases between them. The CDR3 sequence is 14 residues long. Germline CDR1 LNHDA, CDR2 SQIVND (reference sequence).

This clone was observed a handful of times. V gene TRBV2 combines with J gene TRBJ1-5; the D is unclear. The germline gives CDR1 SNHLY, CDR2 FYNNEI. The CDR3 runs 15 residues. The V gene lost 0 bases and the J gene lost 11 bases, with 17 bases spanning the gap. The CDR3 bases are TGTGCCAGCAGTGAAGCCTCGAGAGGGTTCGCGACCCAGCATTTT. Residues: CASSEASRGFATQHF.

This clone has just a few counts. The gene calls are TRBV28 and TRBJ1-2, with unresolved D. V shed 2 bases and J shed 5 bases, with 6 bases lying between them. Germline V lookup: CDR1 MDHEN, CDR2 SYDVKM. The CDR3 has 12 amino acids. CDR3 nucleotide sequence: TGTGCCAGCAGTTTAGAGGCTTATGGCTACACCTTC. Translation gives CASSLEAYGYTF.

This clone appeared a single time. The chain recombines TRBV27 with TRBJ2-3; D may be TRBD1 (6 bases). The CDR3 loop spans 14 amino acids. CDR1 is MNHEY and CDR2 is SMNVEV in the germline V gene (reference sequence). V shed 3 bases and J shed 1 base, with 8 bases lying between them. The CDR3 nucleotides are TGTGCCAGCAGTTTTCCAGGGGGCACAGATACGCAGTATTTT. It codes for CASSFPGGTDTQYF.

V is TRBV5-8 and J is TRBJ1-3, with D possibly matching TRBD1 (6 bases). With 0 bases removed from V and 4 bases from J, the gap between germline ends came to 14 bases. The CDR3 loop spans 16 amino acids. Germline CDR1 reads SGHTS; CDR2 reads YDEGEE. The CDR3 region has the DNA TGTGCCAGCAGCTTGGTACCGGGGGGGCGCGGAAACACCATATATTTT. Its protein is CASSLVPGGRGNTIYF.

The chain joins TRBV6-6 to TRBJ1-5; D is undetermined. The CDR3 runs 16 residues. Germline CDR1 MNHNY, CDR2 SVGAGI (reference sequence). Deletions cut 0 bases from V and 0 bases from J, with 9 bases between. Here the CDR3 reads CASSYSSRDSNQPQHF. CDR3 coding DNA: TGTGCCAGCAGTTACTCGAGTCGGGATAGCAATCAGCCCCAGCATTTT.